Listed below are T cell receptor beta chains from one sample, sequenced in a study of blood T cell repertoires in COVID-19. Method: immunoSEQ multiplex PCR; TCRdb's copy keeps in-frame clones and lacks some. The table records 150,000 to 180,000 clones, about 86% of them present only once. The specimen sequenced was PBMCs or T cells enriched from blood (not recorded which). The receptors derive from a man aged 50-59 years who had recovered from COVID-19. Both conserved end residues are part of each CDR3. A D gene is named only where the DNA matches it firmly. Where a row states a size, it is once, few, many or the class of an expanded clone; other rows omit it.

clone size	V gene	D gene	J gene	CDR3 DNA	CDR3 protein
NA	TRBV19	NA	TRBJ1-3	TGTGCCAGTACCCCCACAGGGTTCTCTATCTCTGGAAACACCATATATTTT	CASTPTGFSISGNTIYF
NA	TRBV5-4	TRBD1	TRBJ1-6	TGTGCCAGCAGCTTACAGGGGGCGCTTAATTCACCCCTCCACTTT	CASSLQGALNSPLHF
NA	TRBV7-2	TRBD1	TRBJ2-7	TGTGCCAGCAGCCCAACGCCGGGACAGTCCTACGAGCAGTACTTC	CASSPTPGQSYEQYF
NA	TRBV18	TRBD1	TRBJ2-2	TGTGCCAGCTCACCAACAGGGGTTGTCGGGGAGCTGTTTTTT	CASSPTGVVGELFF
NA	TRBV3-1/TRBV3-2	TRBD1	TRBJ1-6	TGTGCCAGCAGCCCCCGACAGGGGGTCTATAATTCACCCCTCCACTTT	CASSPRQGVYNSPLHF
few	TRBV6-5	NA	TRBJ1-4	TGTGCCAGCAGTTACTTTCCCACAACTAATGAAAAACTGTTTTTT	CASSYFPTTNEKLFF
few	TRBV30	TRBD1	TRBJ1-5	TGTGCCTGGAGTGTACAGGGGGTTCAGCCCCAGCATTTT	CAWSVQGVQPQHF
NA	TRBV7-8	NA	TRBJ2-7	TGTGCCAGCAGCTCGAGGTTCGGGAGCTACGAGCAGTACTTC	CASSSRFGSYEQYF
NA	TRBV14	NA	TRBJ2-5	TGTGCCAGCAGCCAAGACACGGCGGGGTGGCATATGGAGACCCAGTACTTC	CASSQDTAGWHMETQYF
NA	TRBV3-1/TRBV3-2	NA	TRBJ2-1	TGTGCCAGCAGCCTACACGGGGTTGATGAGCAGTTCTTC	CASSLHGVDEQFF
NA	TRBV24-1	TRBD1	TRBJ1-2	TGTGCCCCAGACCGGGACAGGGGGATGTACGGCTACACCTTC	CAPDRDRGMYGYTF
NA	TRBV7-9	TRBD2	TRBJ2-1	TGTGCCAGCAGCTTCCCATCGACTAGCAAGAATGAGCAGTTCTTC	CASSFPSTSKNEQFF
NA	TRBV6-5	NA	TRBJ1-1	TGTGCCACCAAAACCGGGGTGGGGATGGGATCGGCTTTCTTT	CATKTGVGMGSAFF
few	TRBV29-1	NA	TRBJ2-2	TGCAGCGTTGGGGACACCACCGGGGAGCTGTTTTTT	CSVGDTTGELFF
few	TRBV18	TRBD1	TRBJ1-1	TGTGCCAGCTCAGTCAGCCGACAGGGGGTTGGCACTGAAGCTTTCTTT	CASSVSRQGVGTEAFF
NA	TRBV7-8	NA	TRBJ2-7	TGTGCCAGCAGCTTATGGGAGACCTACGAGCAGTACTTC	CASSLWETYEQYF
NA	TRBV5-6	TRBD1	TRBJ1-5	TGTGCCAGCAGCGCCCTCGGACAGGGGGGGTCCCAGCATTTT	CASSALGQGGSQHF
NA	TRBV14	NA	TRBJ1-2	TGTGCCAGCAGTAAAGGACGGTCGCCGGGGTATGGCTACACCTTC	CASSKGRSPGYGYTF
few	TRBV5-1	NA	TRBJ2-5	TGCGCCAGCAGCCCGGACATGCAAGAGACCCAGTACTTC	CASSPDMQETQYF
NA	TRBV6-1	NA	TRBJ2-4	TGTGCCAGCAGTGAAGTCGCAGGGGTAGCCAAAAACATTCAGTACTTC	CASSEVAGVAKNIQYF
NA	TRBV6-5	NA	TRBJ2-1	TGTGCCAGCAGTTACCGGTCGTACAATGAGCAGTTCTTC	CASSYRSYNEQFF
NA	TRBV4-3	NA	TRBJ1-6	TGCGCCAGCAGCCAAGAGGCAGGGGATTCACCCCTCCACTTT	CASSQEAGDSPLHF
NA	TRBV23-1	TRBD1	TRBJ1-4	TGCGCCAGCAGGGGCCCCGACAGGGCCTTTAATGAAAAACTGTTTTTT	CASRGPDRAFNEKLFF
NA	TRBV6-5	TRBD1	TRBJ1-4	TGTGCCAGCAGTCGACAGGGACCTGAAAAACTGTTTTTT	CASSRQGPEKLFF
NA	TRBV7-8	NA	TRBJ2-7	TGTGCCAGCAGCTCCCGACTAGGAAACTACGAGCAGTACTTC	CASSSRLGNYEQYF
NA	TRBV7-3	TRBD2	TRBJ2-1	TGTGCCAGCAGCTTAGGTAGCGGGGGGGCAGGCAATGAGCAGTTCTTC	CASSLGSGGAGNEQFF
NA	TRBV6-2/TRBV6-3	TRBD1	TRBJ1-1	TGTGCCAGCAGCACCCGGACAGGGGGGGTGAACACTGAAGCTTTCTTT	CASSTRTGGVNTEAFF
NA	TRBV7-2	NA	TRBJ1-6	TGTGCCAGCTGCCCAGGGGTCGGATATAATTCACCCCTCCACTTT	CASCPGVGYNSPLHF
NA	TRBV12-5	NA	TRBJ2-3	TGTGCTAGTGGTTTGGTCTCGACAGATACGCAGTATTTT	CASGLVSTDTQYF
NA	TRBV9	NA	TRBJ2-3	TGTGCCAGCAGCGTCCTCGAGCGCACAGATACGCAGTATTTT	CASSVLERTDTQYF
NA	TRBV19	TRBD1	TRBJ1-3	TGTGCCAGTAGTGAACAGGGGCGAGGCTCTGGAAACACCATATATTTT	CASSEQGRGSGNTIYF
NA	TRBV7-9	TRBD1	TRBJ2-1	TGTGCCAGCAGCACCCCCTGGGACAGGGTAACACACAATGAGCAGTTCTTC	CASSTPWDRVTHNEQFF
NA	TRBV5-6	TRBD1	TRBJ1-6	TGTGCCAGCAGCAGGGACAGGGTTAATTCACCCCTCCACTTT	CASSRDRVNSPLHF
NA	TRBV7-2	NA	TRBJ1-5	TGTGCCAGCAGTTGGGACTTCGCCTTCAATCAGCCCCAGCATTTT	CASSWDFAFNQPQHF
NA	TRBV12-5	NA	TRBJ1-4	TGTGCTAGTGGCATTAATGAAAAACTGTTTTTT	CASGINEKLFF
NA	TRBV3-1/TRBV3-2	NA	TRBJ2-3	TGTGCCAGCACCCCAGGTTATTCGAGCACAGATACGCAGTATTTT	CASTPGYSSTDTQYF
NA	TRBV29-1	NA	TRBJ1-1	TGCAGCGTTGGACCGGGGGGCTATAGCACTGAAGCTTTCTTT	CSVGPGGYSTEAFF
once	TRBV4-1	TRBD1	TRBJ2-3	TGCGCCAGCAGCCAAGTAAAACAGGGGGCGTTATCCGATACGCAGTATTTT	CASSQVKQGALSDTQYF
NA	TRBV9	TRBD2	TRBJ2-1	TGTGCCAGCAGCCCCCGCCCTGGGGCGGGGGGTTACAATGAGCAGTTCTTC	CASSPRPGAGGYNEQFF
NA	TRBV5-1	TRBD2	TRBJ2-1	TGCGCCAGCAGCTTGGTTGCGGGGGGGCCCAATGAGCAGTTCTTC	CASSLVAGGPNEQFF
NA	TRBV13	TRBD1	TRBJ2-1	TGTGCCAGCAGCCAACGGGACAGGACAAATGAGCAGTTCTTC	CASSQRDRTNEQFF
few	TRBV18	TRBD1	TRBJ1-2	TGTGCCAGCTCACCCCAGACAGGGTTGCAATCTCCCGGCTACACCTTC	CASSPQTGLQSPGYTF
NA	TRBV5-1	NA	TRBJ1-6	TGCGCCAGCAGCTTGGGAGGGCGTTCACCCCTCCACTTT	CASSLGGRSPLHF
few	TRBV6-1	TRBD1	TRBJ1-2	TGTGCCAGCAGTGAAGGGACAGGGGGCGCGGATGGCTACACCTTC	CASSEGTGGADGYTF
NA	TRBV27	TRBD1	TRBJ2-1	TGTGCCAGCAGTTCCGACAGGGGGCGCAGCAATGAGCAGTTCTTC	CASSSDRGRSNEQFF
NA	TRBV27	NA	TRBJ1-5	TGTGCCACCAAAACAGGCAATCAGCCCCAGCATTTT	CATKTGNQPQHF
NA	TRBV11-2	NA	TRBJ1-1	TGTGCCAGCAGCTTAGTAAGTCGCGCTGAAGCTTTCTTT	CASSLVSRAEAFF
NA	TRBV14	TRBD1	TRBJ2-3	TGTGCCAGCAGCTCAAACCAGCGTCAGGGGGCAAAGACAGATACGCAGTATTTT	CASSSNQRQGAKTDTQYF
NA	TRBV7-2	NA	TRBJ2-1	TGTGCCAGCACCTTTAGCTGGAGCTCCTACAATGAGCAGTTCTTC	CASTFSWSSYNEQFF
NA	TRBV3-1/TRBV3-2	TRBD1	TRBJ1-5	TGTGCCAGCAGACAATCCGGGACAGGGGGAAATCAGCCCCAGCATTTT	CASRQSGTGGNQPQHF
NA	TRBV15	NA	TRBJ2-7	TGTGCCACCAGCCCCTTCAGCTCCTACGAGCAGTACTTC	CATSPFSSYEQYF
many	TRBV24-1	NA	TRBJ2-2	TGTGCCACCAGTGATCCTGCGGGGGCAGGGACCGGGGAGCTGTTTTTT	CATSDPAGAGTGELFF
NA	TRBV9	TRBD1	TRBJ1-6	TGTGCCAGCAGCGACGGGACAGGGGAATACTCACCCCTCCACTTT	CASSDGTGEYSPLHF
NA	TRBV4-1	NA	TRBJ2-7	TGCGCCAGCAGCCCCCAGGGCGCAGGGGAGCAGTACTTC	CASSPQGAGEQYF
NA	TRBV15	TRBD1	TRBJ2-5	TGTGCCACCAGCAGAGCGACAGGGACAACGGAGACCCAGTACTTC	CATSRATGTTETQYF
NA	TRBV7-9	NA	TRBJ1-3	TGTGCCAGCAGCTTACCGGGGGGCTCTGGAAACACCATATATTTT	CASSLPGGSGNTIYF
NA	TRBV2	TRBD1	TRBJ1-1	TGTGCCAGCAGTGCCGGGACAGGGTACACTGAAGCTTTCTTT	CASSAGTGYTEAFF
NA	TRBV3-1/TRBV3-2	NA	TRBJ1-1	TGTGCCAGCACCGGATTACAGGGCAACACTGAAGCTTTCTTT	CASTGLQGNTEAFF
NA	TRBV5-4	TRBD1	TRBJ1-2	TGTGCCAGCAGCTCGAAACAGGGGAACTATGGCTACACCTTC	CASSSKQGNYGYTF